Sequencing of this T cell receptor beta chain was carried out in a study of cytomegalovirus exposure and HLA in healthy donors. The wider study: The roughly 670 first-cohort repertoires shared a platform with the 120 validation repertoires, as reported in a later analysis.

Repertoires were generated with immunoSEQ multiplex PCR, while TCRdb's copy carries only in-frame clones and drops some. Among under 200,000 clones listed, roughly nine tenths were seen once. Study-wide findings and caveats: Most TCR sequences showed up rarely, but some public TCRs showed up in many donors.

J lost 4 bases, V lost 6 bases, and 5 bases had no gene match. The germline gives CDR1 SEHNR, CDR2 FQNEAQ (reference sequence). The CDR3 contains 14 residues. As concerns this clone: Its specificity is not known.

The rearrangement joins TRBV7-9 to TRBJ1-4; 7 bases map to TRBD1. Material: PBMCs. This TCR was sampled from a woman in her 30s in good health and CMV-seronegative. CDR3 residues: CASRSTGLNEKLFF. CDR3 in DNA: TGTGCCAGCAGATCGACAGGGCTTAATGAAAAACTGTTTTTT.